Listed below are T cell receptor beta chains from one sample, sequenced in a study of blood T cell repertoires in COVID-19. Sequenced by immunoSEQ multiplex PCR; TCRdb stores in-frame clones only, minus some. Altogether approximately 190,000 clones are present, about 86% being singletons, with the ten largest covering roughly 24%. Material: PBMCs or T cells enriched from blood (not recorded which). The source of these receptors is a woman between 35 and 50 years old in a cohort exposed to, infected with or recovered from COVID-19 (not recorded which). Each CDR3 is given with its conserved first and last residue. The D gene is left open where the match is weak. Clone size is given for some rows only: seen once, a few or many times, or a class if the clone is expanded.

>.|.|TRBJ2-5|TRBV10-1
CASSGVNREETQYF
TGCGCCAGCAGCGGGGTGAACAGAGAAGAGACCCAGTACTTC
>.|.|TRBJ1-1|TRBV29-1
CSVEDGEGDTEAFF
TGCAGCGTTGAAGACGGCGAGGGTGACACTGAAGCTTTCTTT
>.|TRBD2|TRBJ2-4|TRBV6-1
CASSEMPLAGVGLNIQYF
TGTGCCAGCAGTGAAATGCCTTTGGCGGGAGTGGGTTTAAACATTCAGTACTTC
>.|TRBD2|TRBJ2-6|TRBV2
CASTLGLAVVISGANVLTF
TGTGCCAGCACCCTCGGACTAGCGGTTGTTATCTCTGGGGCCAACGTCCTGACTTTC
>.|.|TRBJ2-1|TRBV7-9
CASSPGSGLSYNEQFF
TGTGCCAGCAGCCCCGGTAGCGGACTCTCCTACAATGAGCAGTTCTTC
>.|.|TRBJ2-3|TRBV7-9
CASSLKPPTDTQYF
TGTGCCAGCAGCTTAAAGCCCCCCACAGATACGCAGTATTTT
>many|.|TRBJ1-1|TRBV6-6
CASSYFGEDAEAFF
TGTGCCAGCAGTTACTTTGGAGAAGACGCTGAAGCTTTCTTT
>.|.|TRBJ2-2|TRBV3-1/TRBV3-2
CASSELISPPAGELFF
TGTGCCAGCAGCGAACTGATAAGCCCCCCGGCCGGGGAGCTGTTTTTT
>once|.|TRBJ2-1|TRBV28
CASSPPPGLPSYNEQFF
TGTGCCAGCAGTCCCCCTCCGGGACTGCCGTCCTACAATGAGCAGTTCTTC
>.|.|TRBJ1-1|TRBV27
CASSPSFGGRNTEAFF
TGTGCCAGCAGCCCCTCTTTCGGCGGGAGAAACACTGAAGCTTTCTTT
>.|TRBD1|TRBJ2-1|TRBV6-5
CASSYSGTGSNEQFF
TGTGCCAGCAGTTACTCGGGGACAGGGTCCAATGAGCAGTTCTTC
>.|.|TRBJ2-3|TRBV11-2
CASSLQRLTDTQYF
TGTGCCAGCAGCTTACAGCGACTCACAGATACGCAGTATTTT
>few|TRBD1|TRBJ2-1|TRBV6-4
CASSGTAYNEQFF
TGTGCCAGCAGCGGGACAGCTTACAATGAGCAGTTCTTC
>.|.|TRBJ2-2|TRBV14
CASSQSVPPGELFF
TGTGCCAGCAGCCAATCAGTGCCCCCGGGGGAGCTGTTTTTT
>.|.|TRBJ2-3|TRBV3-1/TRBV3-2
CASSQDRPGPPSTDTQYF
TGTGCCAGCAGCCAAGATCGGCCTGGGCCACCCAGCACAGATACGCAGTATTTT
>.|.|TRBJ2-5|TRBV6-2/TRBV6-3
CASSLYSGEAETQYF
TGTGCCAGCAGTCTCTATAGCGGAGAAGCGGAGACCCAGTACTTC
>.|TRBD1|TRBJ1-2|TRBV27
CASSSYSTGSRGYTF
TGTGCCAGCAGTTCCTACTCGACAGGGTCTCGTGGCTACACCTTC
>.|TRBD2|TRBJ2-1|TRBV7-2
CASSLRTSGYNEQFF
TGTGCCAGCAGCCTCAGGACTAGCGGCTACAATGAGCAGTTCTTC
>.|.|TRBJ2-1|TRBV30
CAWGYPDSRYNEQFF
TGTGCCTGGGGGTATCCGGACAGCCGCTACAATGAGCAGTTCTTC
>.|.|TRBJ1-5|TRBV7-2
CASSLYGDQPQHF
TGTGCCAGCAGCTTATACGGAGATCAGCCCCAGCATTTT
>.|.|TRBJ1-2|TRBV19
CASSPPSYGYTF
TGTGCCAGTAGTCCCCCCTCCTATGGCTACACCTTC
>.|TRBD1|TRBJ2-7|TRBV11-3
CASSPRDRGYEQYF
TGTGCCAGCAGCCCCCGGGACAGGGGTTACGAGCAGTACTTC
>.|TRBD1|TRBJ2-6|TRBV5-1
CASSWDSPGSGANVLTF
TGCGCCAGCAGCTGGGACAGTCCAGGGTCTGGGGCCAACGTCCTGACTTTC
>.|TRBD1|TRBJ1-1|TRBV5-1
CASSRRTGGMDTEAFF
TGCGCCAGCAGTCGAAGGACAGGGGGCATGGACACTGAAGCTTTCTTT
>.|TRBD1|TRBJ1-2|TRBV2
CASSAAGTGGLYGYTF
TGTGCCAGCAGTGCTGCCGGGACAGGGGGTTTGTATGGCTACACCTTC
>.|.|TRBJ1-2|TRBV28
CASSSYSLRNYGYTF
TGTGCCAGCAGCTCTTACAGCCTACGCAACTATGGCTACACCTTC
>.|.|TRBJ2-7|TRBV11-2
CASSLGSTGTEQYF
TGTGCCAGCAGCTTAGGATCAACAGGGACCGAGCAGTACTTC
>.|.|TRBJ1-2|TRBV4-1
CASSQDQEMVNGYTF
TGCGCCAGCAGCCAAGATCAAGAGATGGTAAATGGCTACACCTTC
>.|.|TRBJ1-2|TRBV4-1
CASSQERGTYGYTF
TGCGCCAGCAGCCAAGAGCGGGGGACCTATGGCTACACCTTC
>.|TRBD1|TRBJ1-1|TRBV10-3
CAISGGTGTEAFF
TGTGCCATCAGTGGTGGGACAGGGACTGAAGCTTTCTTT
>.|TRBD2|TRBJ2-4|TRBV4-1
CASSQDLSSGDIQYF
TGCGCCAGCAGCCAAGATCTGAGTAGCGGGGACATTCAGTACTTC
>once|.|TRBJ1-4|TRBV4-1
CASSQQTPGVSLNEKLFF
TGCGCCAGCAGCCAACAAACCCCCGGGGTCTCGCTCAATGAAAAACTGTTTTTT
>.|.|TRBJ2-1|TRBV2
CASTPSRNEQFF
TGTGCCAGCACCCCTTCGAGGAATGAGCAGTTCTTC
>.|TRBD1|TRBJ2-7|TRBV11-3
CASSPWDSSSSYEQYF
TGTGCCAGCAGCCCATGGGACAGCTCTTCCTCCTACGAGCAGTACTTC
>once|.|TRBJ2-7|TRBV11-3
CASSLKTAAEQYF
TGTGCCAGCAGCCTAAAAACGGCGGCCGAGCAGTACTTC
>.|.|TRBJ1-1|TRBV4-3
CASSRLEYTEAFF
TGCGCCAGCAGCCGTCTTGAGTACACTGAAGCTTTCTTT
>.|.|TRBJ1-1|TRBV9
CASSAGTGERPEAFF
TGTGCCAGCAGCGCCGGCACAGGTGAAAGGCCTGAAGCTTTCTTT
>once|TRBD2|TRBJ2-1|TRBV10-3
CAISDPALADDEFYNEQFF
TGTGCCATCAGTGACCCCGCGCTAGCGGACGACGAATTTTACAATGAGCAGTTCTTC
>.|TRBD2|TRBJ2-1|TRBV3-1/TRBV3-2
CASSPGRGGVNEQFF
TGTGCCAGCAGCCCAGGGCGGGGGGGCGTGAATGAGCAGTTCTTC
>.|TRBD1|TRBJ1-5|TRBV19
CASSPTGTGRSNQPQHF
TGTGCCAGTAGTCCCACTGGGACAGGTCGGAGCAATCAGCCCCAGCATTTT
>.|TRBD1|TRBJ1-5|TRBV4-1
CASSQGTGSNQPQHF
TGCGCCAGCAGCCAAGGGACAGGGAGCAATCAGCCCCAGCATTTT
>.|.|TRBJ2-3|TRBV27
CASSLSSVDTQYF
TGTGCCAGCAGTTTATCGTCCGTGGATACGCAGTATTTT
>.|TRBD2|TRBJ2-1|TRBV3-1/TRBV3-2
CASSQDPRTSGAYNEQFF
TGTGCCAGCAGCCAAGACCCAAGGACTAGCGGAGCATACAATGAGCAGTTCTTC
>.|TRBD1|TRBJ2-7|TRBV29-1
CSAAYRGGYEQYF
TGCAGCGCCGCTTACAGGGGTGGCTACGAGCAGTACTTC
>.|TRBD2|TRBJ2-1|TRBV27
CASRRPGLAASSYNEQFF
TGTGCCAGCAGACGCCCGGGACTAGCGGCTTCCTCCTACAATGAGCAGTTCTTC
>.|.|TRBJ1-2|TRBV2
CASSYGATWDGYTF
TGTGCCAGCAGCTATGGAGCCACCTGGGATGGCTACACCTTC
>.|TRBD1|TRBJ2-6|TRBV2
CASSPPDREVSGANVLTF
TGTGCCAGCAGTCCCCCGGACAGGGAAGTATCCGGGGCCAACGTCCTGACTTTC
>few|TRBD2|TRBJ2-1|TRBV10-1
CASSPGTRLANEQFF
TGCGCCAGCAGCCCCGGGACTAGGCTGGCCAATGAGCAGTTCTTC
>.|.|TRBJ2-3|TRBV5-1
CASSLVSRGTTDTQYF
TGCGCCAGCAGCTTGGTGTCCAGGGGTACCACAGATACGCAGTATTTT
>.|TRBD1|TRBJ1-1|TRBV27
CASSGQGKTEAFF
TGTGCCAGCAGTGGACAGGGCAAGACTGAAGCTTTCTTT
>.|TRBD2|TRBJ2-3|TRBV7-6
CASSLEAGVGDTQYF
TGTGCCAGCAGCTTGGAAGCGGGAGTGGGAGATACGCAGTATTTT
>.|.|TRBJ2-6|TRBV9
CASSVEASGANVLTF
TGTGCCAGCAGCGTAGAAGCTTCTGGGGCCAACGTCCTGACTTTC
>once|TRBD2|TRBJ2-7|TRBV15
CATRTSGGAGPEQYF
TGTGCCACCAGAACTAGCGGGGGGGCCGGACCCGAGCAGTACTTC
>.|.|TRBJ1-1|TRBV18
CASSPQEGMVPEAFF
TGTGCCAGCTCACCACAGGAGGGAATGGTCCCTGAAGCTTTCTTT